Listed below are T cell receptor beta chains from one sample, sequenced in a study of healthy donors' naive CD4 and CD8 T cells. MiXCR, run by TCRdb on the reads, gives a single entry per CDR3 protein. Of roughly 200,000 distinct CDR3 sequences listed, around 74% are singletons. Sequenced input: naive CD4+ and CD8+ T cells sorted from blood, pooled from several donors. The receptors were gathered from a pool of human donors in good health; the sample pools cells from several healthy donors. Each CDR3 is given with its conserved first and last residue. The D gene is left open where the match is weak. The size entry is marked missing in some rows and otherwise reads once, few, many or a size class.

v_call	d_call	clone_size	j_call	cdr3_nt	cdr3_aa
TRBV11-2	TRBD2	.	TRBJ2-1	TGTGCCAGCAGCTTAGGCGGGAGCAAGAGCTCCTACAATGAGCAGTTCTTC	CASSLGGSKSSYNEQFF
TRBV10-3	TRBD1	.	TRBJ2-5	TGTGCCATCAGTAATCCGGGACAGGGGCTCGAGACCCAGTACTTC	CAISNPGQGLETQYF
TRBV5-1	TRBD1	few	TRBJ2-1	TGCGCCAGCAGCGCCGGACAGGGATACAATGAGCAGTTCTTC	CASSAGQGYNEQFF
TRBV29-1	.	few	TRBJ2-5	TGCAACGTTTTAGGGGTACAAGAGACCCAGTACTTC	CNVLGVQETQYF
TRBV27	.	few	TRBJ2-1	TGTGCCAGCAGTTTATCCCTCTCCAATGAGCAGTTCTTC	CASSLSLSNEQFF
TRBV29-1	.	.	TRBJ1-2	TGCAGCGTTGAAGGGCTCTATGGCTACACCTTC	CSVEGLYGYTF
TRBV5-1	.	once	TRBJ2-5	TGCGCCAGCAGCTTGGGGAGAGATCAAGAGACCCAGTACTTC	CASSLGRDQETQYF
TRBV4-3	.	.	TRBJ2-2	TGTGCCAGCAGCTCGCGGACCCGGACAGCGAACACCGGGGAGCTGTTTTTT	CASSSRTRTANTGELFF
TRBV6-1	.	.	TRBJ1-2	TGTGCCAGCAGTGAGACGGATAACTATGGCTACACCTTC	CASSETDNYGYTF
TRBV29-1	.	.	TRBJ1-5	TGCAGCGACGAGGGGCCCTCCAATCAGCCCCAGCATTTT	CSDEGPSNQPQHF
TRBV19	.	once	TRBJ2-3	TGTGCCAGTAGTTCTGGGGTCCGGGCAGATACGCAGTATTTT	CASSSGVRADTQYF
TRBV6-6	TRBD1	.	TRBJ2-3	TGTGCCAGCAGTCCCGGACAGGTCTCCGGCACAGATACGCAGTATTTT	CASSPGQVSGTDTQYF
TRBV10-3	TRBD2	.	TRBJ2-5	TGTGCCATCAGTCTTGGGGGACTAGCGGATCATAAAGAGACCCAGTACTTC	CAISLGGLADHKETQYF
TRBV19	.	few	TRBJ1-3	TGTGCCAGTAGTATCGCCGGCAACACCATATATTTT	CASSIAGNTIYF